This T cell receptor (beta chain) emerged from a study of T cells in Graves' hyperthyroidism and ophthalmopathy. Whole-study results and caveats: Ophthalmopathy was told apart from stable hyperthyroidism by a 13 V-J model. Most thyroid clonotypes that were expanded above 0.001 also turned up in blood.

This clonotype was observed many times. Its antigen is not known. Germline V lookup: CDR1 MGHRA, CDR2 YSYEKL. Trimming removed 0 bases from V and 0 bases from J, with 14 bases in between. The CDR3 sequence is 17 residues long. From RNA transcripts, TCR beta CDR3 regions were amplified. HTBI primers were the set used in a first-round RT-PCR of the TCR CDR3. TCRdb fed the multiplex PCR reads into MiXCR, producing one record per CDR3 protein. The sample has hundreds of thousands of distinct CDR3 sequences, 11% to 15% seen once. V gene TRBV4-1 combines with J gene TRBJ1-1, with D possibly TRBD1 on 6 matching bases. Sequencing was carried out using blood. This TCR was sampled from a woman between 18 and 29 years old with Graves' hyperthyroidism. CDR3 sequence: CASSQEGGHHLNTEAFF. CDR3 sequence (DNA): TGCGCCAGCAGCCAAGAAGGGGGACACCATTTGAACACTGAAGCTTTCTTT.